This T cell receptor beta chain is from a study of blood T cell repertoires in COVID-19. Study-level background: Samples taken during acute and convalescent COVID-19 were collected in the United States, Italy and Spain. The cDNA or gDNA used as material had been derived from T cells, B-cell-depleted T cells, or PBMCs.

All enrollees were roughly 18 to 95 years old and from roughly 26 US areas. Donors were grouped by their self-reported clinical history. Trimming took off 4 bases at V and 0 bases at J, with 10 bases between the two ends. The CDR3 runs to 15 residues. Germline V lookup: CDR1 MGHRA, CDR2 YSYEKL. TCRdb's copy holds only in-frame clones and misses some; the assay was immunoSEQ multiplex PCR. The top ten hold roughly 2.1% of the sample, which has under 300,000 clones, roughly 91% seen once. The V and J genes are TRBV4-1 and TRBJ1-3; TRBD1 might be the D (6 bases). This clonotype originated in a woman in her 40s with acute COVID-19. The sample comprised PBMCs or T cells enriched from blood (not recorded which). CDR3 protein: CASSPQGLSGNTIYF. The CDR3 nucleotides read TGCGCCAGCAGCCCTCAGGGGCTCTCTGGAAACACCATATATTTT.